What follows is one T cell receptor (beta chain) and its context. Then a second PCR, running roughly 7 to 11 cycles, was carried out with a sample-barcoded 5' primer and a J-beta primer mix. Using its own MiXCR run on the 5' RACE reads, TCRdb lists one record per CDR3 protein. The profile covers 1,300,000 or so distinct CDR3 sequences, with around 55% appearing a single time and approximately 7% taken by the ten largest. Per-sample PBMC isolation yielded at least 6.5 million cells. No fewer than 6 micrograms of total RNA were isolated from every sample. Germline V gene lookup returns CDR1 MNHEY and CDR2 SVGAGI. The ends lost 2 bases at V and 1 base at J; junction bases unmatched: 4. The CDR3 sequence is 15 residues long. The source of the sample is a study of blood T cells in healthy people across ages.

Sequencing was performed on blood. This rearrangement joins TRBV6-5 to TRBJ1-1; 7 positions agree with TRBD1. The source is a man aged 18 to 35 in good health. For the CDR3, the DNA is TGTGCCAGCAGTTACGCGACAGGGTCGAACACTGAAGCTTTCTTT. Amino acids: CASSYATGSNTEAFF.